This TCR beta chain came from a study of T cell responses to AZD1222 COVID-19 vaccine (dated by TCRdb to the early 2020s). Study-level background: TCR sequencing was performed for 230 to 250 trial participants, of whom about 200 were given two doses of AZD1222 and roughly 25 were given two doses of MenACWY control vaccine. Trial participants were enrolled by age into 18-55, 56-69 and 70-plus year subgroups, with roughly 150, 30 and 60 TCR-sequenced participants respectively. Summary of the overall study and its limitations: In the small 56-69-year group, the increase in depth fell short of significance, most likely because of low power. Vaccine-associated CD4 TCRs spanned the whole spike protein, with dominant responses in regions 160-218 and 743-854. After two AZD1222 doses, spike-specific TCR breadth and depth were significantly higher than at day 0 and than in MenACWY recipients. Reportedly, almost half of the unique spike-specific TCRs recognized epitopes lying outside the regions that are mutated in the B.1.351 and B.1.1.7 variants. Participants were mostly white British, with more females than males. The authors suggested clonal diversity may have been underestimated. No day 14 peak-response samples were available, so repertoires were characterized only after the peak T cell response. Only 5 to 7 AZD1222 recipients were SARS-CoV-2 seropositive at baseline, limiting conclusions about previously exposed vaccinees.

CDR1 and CDR2 (KGHDR, SFDVKD) derive from the germline V gene. V and J are truncated by 3 bases and 6 bases respectively, leaving an intervening sequence of 11 bases. The CDR3 numbers 14 residues from cysteine through phenylalanine. Kept here is only the CDR3 DNA, which spans 42 bases and is read in frame from base 1. The CDR3 regions of human TCRbeta chains were analyzed by immunosequencing. The original pipeline was this. Repertoire TCRs were matched against a reference library of SARS-CoV-2-specific TCRs generated with the MIRA antigen-specificity platform. Breadth meant the fraction of unique TCRs that were SARS-CoV-2-associated, whereas depth meant the fraction of total T cells that were SARS-CoV-2-associated. Using the MIRA data, each spike-specific TCR was mapped to the spike region that the TCR reacts to and placed in a CD4 or CD8 class. Log10-transformed breadth and depth values were compared by one-way ANOVA with Sidak's multiple comparisons tests. As stored in TCRdb, this immuneACCESS dataset retains in-frame rearrangements with V and J assigned. A fraction of the clones does not appear; measured against another copy, unresolved V genes explain less than half of the discrepancy, and the remainder lacks a known reason. The DNA gave D and trimming, while V, J and clone size come from that table. Within this sample are 180,000 or so clones, with 80% to 90% of them counted one time only. Clones ranked in the top ten supply approximately 4% of the sample.

The time point tag for this specimen amounts to: about 28 days (+/-7) after the second vaccine dose. The label giving this sample's treatment or condition can be read as: meningococcal conjugate vaccine given as trial control. The vaccinee samples were drawn from two UK trials, COV001 and COV002, one of which was a single-blind randomized controlled phase 2/3 trial testing AZD1222 (ChAdOx1 nCoV-19) in healthy adults. For TCRbeta chain sequencing, PBMC samples from trial participants were taken at day 0 and at day 28 after the second dose. On this clone: Its antigen has not been determined. It has no much larger one-base neighbor in the sample; base qualities were not kept.

The rearranged segments are TRBV24-1 and TRBJ1-5; the D gene identity is not certain. Sample: peripheral blood, taken 28 days after the second dose of the MenACWY control vaccine. The sequence was collected from an adult who received the MenACWY meningococcal vaccine as a control. The CDR3 reads as follows: CATSDPSDSQPQHF. DNA sequence: TGTGCCACCAGTGATCCGAGCGATAGTCAGCCCCAGCATTTT.